This T cell receptor beta chain originates from a study of blood T cells in healthy people across ages (dated by TCRdb to the mid-2010s). In the study overall: In model experiments, roughly one uniquely barcoded TCR beta cDNA molecule per two T cells was captured by template switching. The donors were split into four age groups: young (average around 15 years), middle-aged (more than 35), aged (over 55) and long-lived (roughly 86). To track age-related changes in TCR beta repertoire diversity, the study relied on deep sequencing normalized with unique cDNA molecular identifiers. Using the same blood draw, the study looked at two additional independent replicas of 1 million unique cDNA reads for two donors, one aged 18 to 29 and the other aged 80 or older. Overall study outcomes, separate from this receptor: Conclusive comparison of naive and antigen-experienced compartments was prevented by the profiling of bulk unsorted PBMCs. Observed TCR beta diversity per million T cells fell roughly linearly with age, and a significant reduction was already apparent by age about 36. Observed TCR beta diversity correlated strongly with the percentage of naive T cells measured by flow cytometry. Donor CMV infection status was unknown, potentially confounding age-related changes in expanded clonotypes. Total diversity estimates from one million sequenced T cells were considered lower bounds and underestimates. Compared with the aged group, the long-lived group had more naive CD4+ T cells, fewer expanded clones and increased TCR diversity, a pattern suggesting age selection.

Systemically healthy Caucasian individuals from Russia, approximately 39 in total and aged roughly 6 to 95 years, were included as donors. Each donor gave approximately 9.4 milliliters of peripheral blood, drawn into EDTA-treated Vacutainer tubes. Ficoll-Paque density-gradient centrifugation was used to isolate PBMCs, with at least 6 million per sample. Trizol reagent was used to extract total RNA from the PBMCs, yielding at least 5 micrograms per sample. For every donor, flow cytometry on a PBMC aliquot measured the percentage of naive CD45RAhigh/CD27high T cells. Details on this clonotype: No cognate antigen has been identified for it. No much larger clone exists at a distance of one base, and base qualities are not known.

V was cut back by 2 bases and J by 6 bases, leaving a gap of 11 bases between them. The germline V gene supplies CDR1 MRHNA and CDR2 SNTAGT. Including cysteine and phenylalanine, the CDR3 has 14 amino acids. Only CDR3 DNA remains: 42 bases, in frame from the first base. Library preparation used 5' RACE. Sequencing relied on an Illumina HiSeq 2500. A second PCR of roughly 7 to 12 cycles was run with a J-beta primer mix and a sample-barcoded 5' primer. Each TCR beta cDNA molecule received a unique molecular identifier from a template-switch 5' adaptor carrying 12 random nucleotides. Each sample yielded at least 3 million CDR3-containing paired-end reads. All of the RNA was converted into first-strand cDNA using the Mint cDNA synthesis kit, with a TRBC-specific oligonucleotide serving as the primer. All cDNA was treated with uracil-DNA glycosylase and then went through a first 18-cycle PCR with the universal primers M1SS and BC2_uni_R. In the paper's pipeline: Normalization of each sample was performed by random selection of 1 million high-quality reads, each carrying a distinct molecular identifier. Instead of being binned into consensus sequences, reads that shared molecular identifiers were thrown out. MiTCR, run with a Q25 quality threshold and the strictest error-elimination algorithm, handled CDR3 identification, clonotype clustering and error correction. A nonparametric unseen species model with Euler transformation was used to estimate a lower bound on total TCR beta diversity. The public sequencing data were trimmed at Q25 with fastp and processed into clonotypes with MiXCR by TCRdb, which kept only in-frame beta chains. CDR3 protein duplicates are merged, each entry listing the most common genes and DNA. The V and J calls follow TCRdb's processing rather than the paper's. In this sample the table shows about 930,000 distinct CDR3 sequences, roughly 29% of which occur a single time. The ten largest account for more than 8.5% of the sample.

This sample was also put to use in a study of T cells of mothers and their children. Looking at the second paper: The donors were nine systemically healthy Caucasian individuals, made up of three mothers and their six children. cDNA synthesis consumed the entire amount of extracted RNA, loaded at roughly 1.5 ug RNA in each 15 ul reaction. In the second PCR, the M1S primer introduced both the sample barcodes and 2-4 random nucleotides. Over 9 million TCR beta CDR3 reads came from each mother, compared with several million reads from each child. Thymic selection shapes the output of TCR recombination in a similar way in related and unrelated pairs, and inherited differences have a minor effect. Normalized repertoire overlap in related mother-child pairs was always slightly higher than in unrelated mother-child pairs, but the difference was never significant. Persistent microchimeric T cell clones were not detected, at a sensitivity of approximately 98 clones per million clonotypes. To look for features that set related mother-child pairs apart from unrelated individuals, the researchers ran deep NGS to compare the TCR beta repertoires of mothers and children. Mothers averaged 40 +/- 4 years of age and children averaged about 10 +/- 4 years. After adapter ligation with NEBNext reagents, the libraries were sequenced on Illumina HiSeq 2000 with 100+100 nt paired-end reads. To prevent cross-contamination, the mother and child libraries were prepared a month apart and were sequenced in separate runs. For each donor, between 500,000 and 2,000,000 distinct TCR beta clonotypes were identified. Naive TCR beta clonotypes were estimated from low-frequency clonotypes matched to each donor's FACS-determined naive share, without sorting.

The receptor's source is a woman aged 40 to 49 in good health. The sample was blood. The V and J genes are TRBV6-4 and TRBJ1-5, and TRBD1 may be the D gene, going by 5 matching bases. In nucleotides, the sequence is TGTGCCAGCAGTGACGAGGGGAGGGCTCAGCCCCAGCATTTT. Translated, this gives CASSDEGRAQPQHF.